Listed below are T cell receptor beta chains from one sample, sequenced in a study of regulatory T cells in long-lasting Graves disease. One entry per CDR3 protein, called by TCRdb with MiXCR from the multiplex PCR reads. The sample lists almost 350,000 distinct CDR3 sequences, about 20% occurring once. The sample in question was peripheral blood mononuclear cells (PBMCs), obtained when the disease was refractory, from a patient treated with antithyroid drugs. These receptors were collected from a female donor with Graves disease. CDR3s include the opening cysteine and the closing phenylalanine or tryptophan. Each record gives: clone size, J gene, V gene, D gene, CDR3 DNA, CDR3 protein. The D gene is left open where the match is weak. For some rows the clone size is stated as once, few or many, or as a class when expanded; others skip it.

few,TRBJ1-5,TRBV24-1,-,TGTGCCAGCAGCCAGACGGGTGGATTGGGGAATCAGCCCCAGCATTTT,CASSQTGGLGNQPQHF
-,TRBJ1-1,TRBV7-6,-,TGTGCCAGCAGCTTATGGATCGGGGGGGCTGAGGGTACTGAAGCTTTCTTT,CASSLWIGGAEGTEAFF
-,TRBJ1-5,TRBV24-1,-,TGTGCCACCATGTCCCAGGCGGTTAAGCCCCAGCATTTT,CATMSQAVKPQHF
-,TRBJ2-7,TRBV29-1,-,TGCAGCGTTGACAGGGGATACGAGCAGTACTTC,CSVDRGYEQYF
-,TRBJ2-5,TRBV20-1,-,TGCAGTGCTTACAGGACAGTCTCTAAGCCTCCAGAGACCCAGTACTTC,CSAYRTVSKPPETQYF
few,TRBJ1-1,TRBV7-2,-,TGTGCCAGCAGCCCCACCCAAGGGGGGAACACTGAAGCTTTCTTT,CASSPTQGGNTEAFF
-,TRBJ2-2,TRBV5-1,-,TGCGCCAGCAGCTTGTCCTTGAACACCGGGGAGCTGTTTTTT,CASSLSLNTGELFF
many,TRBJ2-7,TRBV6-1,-,TGTGCCAGCAGGCCCCGATCGAGCTCCTACGAGCAGTACTTC,CASRPRSSSYEQYF
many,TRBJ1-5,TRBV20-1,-,TGCAGTGTCGCAGGGATCTGGATTCAGCCCCAGCATTTT,CSVAGIWIQPQHF
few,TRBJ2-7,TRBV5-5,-,TGTGCCAGCAGCTTGGACGGGGGTGGGCGCTCCTACGAGCAGTACTTC,CASSLDGGGRSYEQYF
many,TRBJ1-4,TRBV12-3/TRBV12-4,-,TGTGCCAGCAGCGAGGGGAGTGAAAAACTGTTTTTT,CASSEGSEKLFF
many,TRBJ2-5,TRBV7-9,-,TGTGCCAGCAGCCCGGGGGCCCAAGAGACCCAGTACTTC,CASSPGAQETQYF
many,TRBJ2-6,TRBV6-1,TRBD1,TGTGCCACCGGACAGGGGGGCGCTGGGGCCAACGTCCTGACTTTC,CATGQGGAGANVLTF
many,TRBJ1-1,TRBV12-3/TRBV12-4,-,TGTGCCAGCAGCCGAAAGCGTGACAGGTTTCGACTGAACACTGAAGCTTTCTTT,CASSRKRDRFRLNTEAFF
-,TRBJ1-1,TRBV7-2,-,TGTGCCAGCAGCTTAGTATTAATCCGGGATGAGGGAACTGAAGCTTTCTTT,CASSLVLIRDEGTEAFF
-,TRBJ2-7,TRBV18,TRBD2,TGTGCCAGCTCTCTTACTAGCGGGGTAGTGAACGAGCAGTACTTC,CASSLTSGVVNEQYF
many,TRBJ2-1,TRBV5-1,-,TGCGCCAGCAGCTTGGGCAGGGGGGGCGATGAGCAGTTCTTC,CASSLGRGGDEQFF
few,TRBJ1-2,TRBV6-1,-,TGTGCCAGCAGTGAATTCCGGAGGGGGGTTGACTATGGCTACACCTTC,CASSEFRRGVDYGYTF
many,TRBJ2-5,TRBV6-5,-,TGTGCCAGCAGTTACTCGGGTGGAGAAGAGACCCAGTACTTC,CASSYSGGEETQYF
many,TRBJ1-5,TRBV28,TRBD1,TGTGCCAGCAGTTTATCTGTATCGAAGGGGGCAAGGCAGCCCCAGCATTTT,CASSLSVSKGARQPQHF
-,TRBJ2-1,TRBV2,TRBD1,TGTGCCACCTACAGGGGCTCCTACAATGAGCAGTTCTTC,CATYRGSYNEQFF
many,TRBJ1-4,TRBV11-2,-,TGTGCCAGCAGCTCGACATCCGGGGTCCTGAGGGAACTGTTTTTT,CASSSTSGVLRELFF
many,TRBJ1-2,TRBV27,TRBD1,TGTGCCAGCAGTACCATGACAGGGGGCGTAAGTGGCTACACCTTC,CASSTMTGGVSGYTF
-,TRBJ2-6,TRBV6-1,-,TGTGCCAGCACCTTGGAGAGGGGGACTGGGGCCAACGTCCTGACTTTC,CASTLERGTGANVLTF
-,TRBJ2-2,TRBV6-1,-,TGTGCCAGCAGTAAACAGGCCCTCACCGGGGAGCTGTTTTTT,CASSKQALTGELFF
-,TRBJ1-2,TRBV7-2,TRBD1,TGTGCCGGCAGCTCCGGGACAGGGGTTCGGAGTGGCTACACCTTC,CAGSSGTGVRSGYTF
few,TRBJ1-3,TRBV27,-,TGTGCCAGCAGTTTAACGCGGTGGCCTGGAAACACCATATATTTT,CASSLTRWPGNTIYF
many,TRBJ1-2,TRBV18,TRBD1,TGTGCCAGCTCACTGACAGGGACAGGAGTAAACTATGGCTACACCTTC,CASSLTGTGVNYGYTF
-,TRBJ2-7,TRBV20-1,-,TGCAGTGCTAGTATCCCTCCCTACGAGCAGTACTTC,CSASIPPYEQYF
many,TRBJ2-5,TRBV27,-,TGTGCCAGCAAGGACTCAAATGAAGAGACCCAGTACTTC,CASKDSNEETQYF
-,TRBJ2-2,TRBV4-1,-,TGCGCCAGCAGCTCAAATTCACGGGGGAGCACCGGGGAGCTGTTTTTT,CASSSNSRGSTGELFF
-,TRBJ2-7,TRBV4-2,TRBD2,TGTGCCAGCAGCCACGGACTAGCCGACTCCTACGAGCAGTACTTC,CASSHGLADSYEQYF
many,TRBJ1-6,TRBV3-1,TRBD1,TGTGCCAGCAGACAAGACAGGGGACGGTCACCCCTCCACTTT,CASRQDRGRSPLHF
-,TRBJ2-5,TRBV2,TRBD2,TGTGCCAGCTTTCAACCCGGGACTAGCCCCCACTACCAAGAGACCCAGTACTTC,CASFQPGTSPHYQETQYF
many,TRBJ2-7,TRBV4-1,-,TGCGCCAGCAGCCAAGAGGCATGGGCATCCTACGAGCAGTACTTC,CASSQEAWASYEQYF
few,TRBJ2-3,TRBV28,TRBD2,TGTGCCAGCAGACCCGTGAGCGGGAGTGGCGCAGATACGCAGTATTTT,CASRPVSGSGADTQYF
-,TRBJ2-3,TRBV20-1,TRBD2,TGCAGTGCTAGTTGGACTAGCGGACTCACAGATACGCAGTATTTT,CSASWTSGLTDTQYF
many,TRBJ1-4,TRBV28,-,TGTGCCAGCAGCCTCGGAGGGGAAGGAGAAAAACTGTTTTTT,CASSLGGEGEKLFF
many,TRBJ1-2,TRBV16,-,TGTGCCAGCAGCCAATCACGGGGCTACACCTTC,CASSQSRGYTF
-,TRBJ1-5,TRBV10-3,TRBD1,TGTGCCATCAGTCAGGGGGCAGGGGGCAATCAGCCCCAGCATTTT,CAISQGAGGNQPQHF
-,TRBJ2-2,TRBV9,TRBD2,TGTGCCAGCAGCGTAGGTCCTACTAGCGACCCAAGGGACACCGGGGAGCTGTTTTTT,CASSVGPTSDPRDTGELFF
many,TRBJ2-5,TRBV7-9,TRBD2,TGTGCCAGCAGCTTCGGGGCGGGAGCAGAGACCCAGTACTTC,CASSFGAGAETQYF
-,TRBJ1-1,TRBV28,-,TGTGCCAGCAGTTTATCGTATGGGGGGAACACTGAAGCTTTCTTT,CASSLSYGGNTEAFF
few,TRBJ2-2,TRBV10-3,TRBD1,TGTGCCATCAGCCGGGACAGGGGGAACACCGGGGAGCTGTTTTTT,CAISRDRGNTGELFF
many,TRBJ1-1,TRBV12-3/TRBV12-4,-,TGTGCCAGCTTCAGGGGAATTGCCCTGAACACTGAAGCTTTCTTT,CASFRGIALNTEAFF
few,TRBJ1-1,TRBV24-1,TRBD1,TGTGCCACCACCGGGACAGGGAAACTAATGAACACTGAAGCTTTCTTT,CATTGTGKLMNTEAFF
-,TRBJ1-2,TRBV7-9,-,TGTGCCAGCAGCTTAAGTCCAGACTATGGCTACACCTTC,CASSLSPDYGYTF
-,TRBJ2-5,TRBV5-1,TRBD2,TGCGCCAGCAGCTGGACTAGCGGGCTTCAAGAGACCCAGTACTTC,CASSWTSGLQETQYF
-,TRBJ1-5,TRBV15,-,TGTGCCACCAGCCCAATAGGGGGGGGCAATCAGCCCCAGCATTTT,CATSPIGGGNQPQHF
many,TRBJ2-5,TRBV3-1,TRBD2,TGTGCCAGCAGCCCAACGACCGCGGCTAGCGGGAGGGCCTGGGAGACCCAGTACTTC,CASSPTTAASGRAWETQYF